Each of the 22 T cell receptor beta chains below was sequenced from the same sample in a study of sequential checkpoint blockade in melanoma. Treatment of the sample: randomized to nivolumab then ipilimumab (arm A) or the reverse (arm B). The protocol was immunoSEQ multiplex PCR, while the TCRdb copy is restricted to in-frame clones and leaves out a portion. The repertoire holds some 11,000 clones, with around 74% as singletons. This sample comprised CD8+ T cells sorted from blood (inferred from file names), obtained from a patient given nivolumab and ipilimumab in sequence. The origin of the receptors is a human donor with melanoma.

This CDR3 is CASRSGGEFMSNQPQHF. As DNA, the CDR3 is TGTGCCAGCAGAAGTGGGGGCGAGTTTATGAGCAATCAGCCCCAGCATTTT. The J gene is TRBJ1-5, the V gene TRBV28; D may be TRBD1 (6 bases). Germline values: CDR1 MDHEN, CDR2 SYDVKM. This CDR3 is built from 17 residues. With 6 bases removed from V and 1 base from J, the gap between germline ends came to 19 bases.

V usage is TRBV27 and J usage is TRBJ2-7; D remains unclear. Germline loops: CDR1 MNHEY, CDR2 SMNVEV (reference sequence). This CDR3 spans 15 amino acids. Trimming pared 5 bases from V and 5 bases from J, leaving 19 bases between. The CDR3 loop reads CASSQIDPLGHEQYF. The DNA for the CDR3 is TGTGCCAGCAGTCAAATCGACCCCCTGGGCCACGAGCAGTACTTC.

By sample fraction, this clone is medium-sized. The genes are TRBV6-6 and TRBJ2-5; TRBD1 might be the D (5 bases). There are 13 residues in the CDR3. The V end lost 0 bases, the J end lost 4 bases, and 6 bases lay between the germline ends. Germline V gene data show CDR1 as MNHNY and CDR2 as SVGAGI (reference sequence). CDR3 in amino acids: CASSYSGAETQYF. In DNA form, the CDR3 reads TGTGCCAGCAGTTACTCAGGGGCAGAGACCCAGTACTTC.

The chain is built from TRBV4-3 and TRBJ2-2, with D possibly being TRBD1 (6 bases). Germline-derived CDR1 and CDR2 are LGHNA and YSLEER. The ends were cut back, 0 bases at V and 3 bases at J, with 14 bases in the middle. The CDR3 consists of 17 residues. Written as DNA, the CDR3 is TGCGCCAGCAGCCAAGATGTGGAAACAGGGTACACCGGGGAGCTGTTTTTT. It specifies CASSQDVETGYTGELFF.

The genes are TRBV4-1 and TRBJ2-3; TRBD2 might be the D (5 bases). The germline V gene encodes CDR1 MGHRA and CDR2 YSYEKL. This CDR3 contains 15 residues. Deletions cut 1 base from V and 0 bases from J, with 8 bases between. The CDR3 reads CASSQGRGSTDTQYF. In nucleotides, the CDR3 is TGCGCCAGCAGCCAAGGACGAGGGAGCACAGATACGCAGTATTTT.

The chain links TRBV28 to TRBJ2-3; TRBD2 matches 12 bases. The germline V gene encodes CDR1 MDHEN and CDR2 SYDVKM. The CDR3 is made up of 15 amino acids. Trimming at V came to 5 bases and at J to 4 bases, leaving 4 bases not matched to a gene. This CDR3 is CASSVLAGGADTQYF. The CDR3 nucleotides are TGTGCCAGCAGTGTACTAGCGGGGGGCGCAGATACGCAGTATTTT.

The V call is TRBV29-1, the J call TRBJ2-7, with TRBD2 matching over 7 bases. V lost 1 base and J lost 3; bases outside the gene matches: 12. CDR3 length: 16 residues. Germline lookup yields CDR1 SQVTM and CDR2 ANQGSEA. CDR3 nucleotides: TGCAGCGTTGAAGGAGGACCAGCGGGAAAACACTACGAGCAGTACTTC. Amino acid sequence: CSVEGGPAGKHYEQYF.

The gene calls are TRBV9 and TRBJ2-7; 8 nucleotides match TRBD1. Germline V gene lookup returns CDR1 SGDLS and CDR2 YYNGEE. The CDR3 sequence is 16 residues long. Trimming took 0 bases from V and 3 from J; bases not matched to a gene: 8. CDR3 protein: CASSVDGAGGDYEQYF. The CDR3 DNA reads TGTGCCAGCAGCGTAGATGGGGCAGGGGGCGACTACGAGCAGTACTTC. The full variable domain, its missing parts supplied by reference TRBV9 and TRBJ2-7, is DSGVTQTPKHLITATGQRVTLRCSPRSGDLSVYWYQQSLDQGLQFLIQYYNGEERAKGNILERFSAQQFPDLHSELNLSSLELGDSALYFCASSVDGAGGDYEQYFGPGTRLTVT.

The chain has TRBV6-1 and TRBJ1-1; 8 nucleotides agree with TRBD1. There are 14 residues in the CDR3. J gave up 4 bases and V 6 bases, and 7 bases lay outside the gene matches. CDR1 is MNHNS and CDR2 is SASEGT in the germline V gene. The CDR3 is CASRVTGGFTEAFF. CDR3 nucleotides: TGTGCCAGCAGGGTCACAGGGGGGTTCACTGAAGCTTTCTTT.

The sample holds one count of this clone. The J gene is TRBJ2-2, the V gene TRBV21-1; no DNA check was done on the table's D call, TRBD1. TRBV21-1 is a known pseudogene. The CDR3 loop spans 16 amino acids. Written as DNA, the CDR3 is TGTGCCAGCAGGGACAGGGCGCCTTCGAACACCGGGGAGCTGTTTTTT. It translates to CASRDRAPSNTGELFF.

The CDR3 nucleotides are TGTGCCGGCGGTTTGGGACAGGGAACAGATACGCAGTATTTT. This encodes CAGGLGQGTDTQYF. This chain links TRBV6-1 with TRBJ2-3; TRBD1 matches at 9 bases. The CDR3 consists of 14 residues. Germline CDR1 and CDR2: MNHNS and SASEGT. The trim removed 11 bases at V and 3 bases at J, leaving 9 bases unmatched.

This chain links TRBV7-6 with TRBJ2-7; weak D call: TRBD2 (6 bases). This CDR3 is 17 amino acids long. CDR1 and CDR2 from the germline V gene are SGHVS and FNYEAQ. V was cut by 1 base and J by 0 bases, with 16 bases left in between. The DNA of the CDR3 is TGTGCCAGCAGCTTAGGGAGTTGGGACTCCTACTCCTACGAGCAGTACTTC. Residues: CASSLGSWDSYSYEQYF.

The chain employs TRBV2 and TRBJ1-6; D is undetermined. CDR3 length equals 14 residues. CDR1 and CDR2 (germline): SNHLY, FYNNEI. Between the trimmed V and J ends, which lost 1 base and 9 bases, there was a span of 10 bases. The DNA for the CDR3 is TGTGCCAGCAGTGAAGGTGGAGGAACTTCACCCCTCCACTTT. Translating gives CASSEGGGTSPLHF.

The genes are TRBV6-6 and TRBJ1-4; TRBD1 might be the D (6 bases). The CDR3 runs to 13 residues. CDR1 is MNHNY, CDR2 SVGAGI, per germline (reference sequence). V was pared by 6 bases and J by 10 bases, with 15 bases between. CDR3 amino acids: CASRADSRGKLFF. The CDR3 DNA reads TGTGCCAGCAGGGCGGACAGTAGAGGAAAACTGTTTTTT.

V gene TRBV28 combines with J gene TRBJ2-7, with a tentative D call TRBD1 (6 bases). CDR1 is MDHEN and CDR2 is SYDVKM in the germline V gene. The CDR3 is made up of 16 amino acids. Deletions cut 6 bases from V and 0 bases from J, with 18 bases between. DNA for the CDR3: TGTGCCAGCAGCACTGCCGGGACACCACCCTCCTACGAGCAGTACTTC. Protein sequence: CASSTAGTPPSYEQYF.

The table lists this clone with a few counts. The V gene is TRBV5-6, the J gene TRBJ1-6; possible D gene TRBD1, 6 bases. This CDR3 is 17 amino acids long. Germline values: CDR1 SGHDT, CDR2 YYEEEE. Trimming removed 0 bases from V and 8 bases from J, with 18 bases in between. Written as DNA, the CDR3 is TGTGCCAGCAGCTTGGGACAGGCCTCTCCGGATGATTCACCCCTCCACTTT. Amino acids: CASSLGQASPDDSPLHF.

CDR3 region: CASSIAGSSYEQYF. CDR3 nucleotide sequence: TGTGCCAGTAGTATCGCGGGGTCCTCCTACGAGCAGTACTTC. The chain recombines TRBV19 with TRBJ2-7, with a possible D match to TRBD2 (6 bases). Trimming removed 3 bases from V and 0 bases from J, with 9 bases in between. The germline gives CDR1 LNHDA, CDR2 SQIVND (reference sequence). The CDR3 sequence is 14 residues long.

The rearrangement links TRBV28 to TRBJ2-1, with 11 positions matching TRBD2. The CDR3 is 14 amino acids. Germline-derived CDR1 and CDR2 are MDHEN and SYDVKM. J was trimmed by 9 bases and V by 3 bases; bases with no gene match: 4. CDR3 in DNA: TGTGCCAGCAGTTTGCCCGGGACTAGCGGTGAGCAGTTCTTC. Protein product: CASSLPGTSGEQFF.

This chain links TRBV4-1 with TRBJ2-5; a possible D gene is TRBD1 (6 bases). The ends were cut back, 4 bases at V and 5 bases at J, with 11 bases in the middle. This CDR3 spans 13 amino acids. CDR1 is MGHRA, CDR2 YSYEKL, per germline. The CDR3, as DNA: TGCGCCAGCAGCCGGGACAAGCAGGAGACCCAGTACTTC. Translation gives CASSRDKQETQYF.

The rearrangement joins TRBV6-5 to TRBJ2-5; tentative D call: TRBD2 (6 bases). The CDR3 runs 14 residues. Germline lookup yields CDR1 MNHEY and CDR2 SVGAGI. Trimming removed 5 bases from V and 1 base from J, with 11 bases in between. The CDR3 here is CASSVRGPQETQYF. The DNA of the CDR3 is TGTGCCAGCAGTGTGCGGGGCCCCCAAGAGACCCAGTACTTC.

This clone was picked up one time. The V call is TRBV6-5, the J call TRBJ1-2; D not resolved. CDR1 and CDR2 (germline): MNHEY, SVGAGI. V lost 6 bases, J lost 3 bases, and 14 bases lay in between. The CDR3 sequence is 14 residues long. The CDR3 here is CASSPTLGDYGYTF. The CDR3 nucleotides are TGTGCCAGCAGCCCGACCCTGGGAGACTATGGCTACACCTTC.

The chain has TRBV5-1 and TRBJ1-2, with D maybe TRBD1 (6 bases). The ends were cut back, 0 bases at V and 3 bases at J, with 9 bases in the middle. CDR3 length: 14 residues. CDR1 and CDR2 from the germline V gene are SGHRS and YFSETQ. The CDR3 nucleotides read TGCGCCAGCAGCTTGGGACAGGAGGACTATGGCTACACCTTC. Amino acids: CASSLGQEDYGYTF.